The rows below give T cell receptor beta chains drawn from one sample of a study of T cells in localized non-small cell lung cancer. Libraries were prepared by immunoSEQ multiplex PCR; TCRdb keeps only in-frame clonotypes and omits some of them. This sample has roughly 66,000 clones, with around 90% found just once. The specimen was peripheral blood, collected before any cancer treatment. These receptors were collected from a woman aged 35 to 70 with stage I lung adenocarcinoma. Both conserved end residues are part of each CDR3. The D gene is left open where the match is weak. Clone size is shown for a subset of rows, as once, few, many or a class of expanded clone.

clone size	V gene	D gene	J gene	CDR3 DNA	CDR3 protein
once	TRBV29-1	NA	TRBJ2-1	TGCAGCGGCGACTCAAGCTACAATGAGCAGTTCTTC	CSGDSSYNEQFF
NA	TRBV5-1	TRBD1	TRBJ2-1	TGCGCCAGCAGCGTCGGGACAGGGGGTCGTGAGCAGTTCTTC	CASSVGTGGREQFF
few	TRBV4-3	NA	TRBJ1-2	TGCGCCAGCAGCTCAGGGACATACTATGGCTACACCTTC	CASSSGTYYGYTF
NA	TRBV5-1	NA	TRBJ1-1	TGCGCCAGCAGCCCCGGGGGGCTTGGCACTGAAGCTTTCTTT	CASSPGGLGTEAFF
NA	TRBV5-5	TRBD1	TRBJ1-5	TGTGCCAGCAGCCCCCTGCGACCAGGGGGCGATCAGCCCCAGCATTTT	CASSPLRPGGDQPQHF
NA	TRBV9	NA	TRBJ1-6	TGTGCCAGCAGCGCCGGAGGGGCATATAATTCACCCCTCCACTTT	CASSAGGAYNSPLHF
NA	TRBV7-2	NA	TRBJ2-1	TGTGCCAGCAGCCCGGGACTTTCGGAGGAGCAGTTCTTC	CASSPGLSEEQFF
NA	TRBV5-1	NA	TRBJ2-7	TGCGCCAGCAACCCCCGGGGGACAGCCTACGAGCAGTACTTC	CASNPRGTAYEQYF
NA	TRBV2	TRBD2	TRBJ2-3	TGTGCCAGCAGCCCTAGCGGGAGGGTTACAGATACGCAGTATTTT	CASSPSGRVTDTQYF
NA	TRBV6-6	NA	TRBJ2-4	TGTGCCAGCAGCCCCCGGATGGAGCTAGCCAAAAACATTCAGTACTTC	CASSPRMELAKNIQYF
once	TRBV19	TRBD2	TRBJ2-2	TGTGCCAGTAGGCCGACTAGCGGGAGCTACACCGGGGAGCTGTTTTTT	CASRPTSGSYTGELFF
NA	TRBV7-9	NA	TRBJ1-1	TGTGCCAGCAGCTTATCCGGCCCTGAAGCTTTCTTT	CASSLSGPEAFF
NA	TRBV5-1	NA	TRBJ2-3	TGCGCCAGCAACGACGGGAGAAGTGGAGATACGCAGTATTTT	CASNDGRSGDTQYF
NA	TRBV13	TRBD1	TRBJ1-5	TGTGCCAGCAGCCACAGGGGAGCGCCCCAGCATTTT	CASSHRGAPQHF
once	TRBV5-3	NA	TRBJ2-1	TGTGCCACCGCGCCGGGTCTCTCCTACAATGAGCAGTTCTTC	CATAPGLSYNEQFF
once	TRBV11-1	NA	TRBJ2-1	TGTGCCAGCAGCTCCGACGGGGGATATGAGCAGTTCTTC	CASSSDGGYEQFF
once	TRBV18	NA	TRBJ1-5	TGTGCCAGCTCACCACCTCCCCAGCAAGGGGCGCTATATAGCAATCAGCCCCAGCATTTT	CASSPPPQQGALYSNQPQHF
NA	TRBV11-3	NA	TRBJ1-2	TGTGCCAGCGCTTACAGGTTGGGTATGGGTGGCTACACCTTC	CASAYRLGMGGYTF
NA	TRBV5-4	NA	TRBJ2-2	TGTGCCAGCAGCCCCACTGGAGTCGGGGAGCTGTTTTTT	CASSPTGVGELFF
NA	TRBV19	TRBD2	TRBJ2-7	TGTGCCAGTACCCCGCTGGGGGGACTAGGAAACGAGCAGTACTTC	CASTPLGGLGNEQYF
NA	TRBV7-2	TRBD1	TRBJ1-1	TGTGCCAGCAGCCACGGACAGGGGATGAACACTGAAGCTTTCTTT	CASSHGQGMNTEAFF
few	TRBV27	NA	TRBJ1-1	TGTGCCAGCAGTACCCAAGAGTGGGTCACTGAAGCTTTCTTT	CASSTQEWVTEAFF
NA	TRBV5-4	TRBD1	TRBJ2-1	TGTGCCAGTTCGCCCGGGACAGGGGATTATTTTGAGCAGTTCTTC	CASSPGTGDYFEQFF
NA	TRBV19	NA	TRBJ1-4	TGTGCCAGTAGTATACCACGGGGGCCGGGTCCTGAAAAACTGTTTTTT	CASSIPRGPGPEKLFF
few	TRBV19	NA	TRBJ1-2	TGTGCCAGTAGTCTCGGCCGAAAAATTACCTTC	CASSLGRKITF
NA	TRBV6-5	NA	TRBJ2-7	TGTGCCAGCAGTTACTCTAGGGACAACGAGCAGTACTTC	CASSYSRDNEQYF
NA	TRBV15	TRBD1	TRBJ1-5	TGTGCCACCAGCCCCACAGGGGATCAGCCCCAGCATTTT	CATSPTGDQPQHF
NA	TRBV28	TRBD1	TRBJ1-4	TGTGCCACCCTCACAGGGGAGACTGAAAAACTGTTTTTT	CATLTGETEKLFF
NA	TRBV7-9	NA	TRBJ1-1	TGTGCCAGCAGCTTATTCGGGTCAAAAAAGGGTGAAGCTTTCTTT	CASSLFGSKKGEAFF
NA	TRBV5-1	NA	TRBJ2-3	TGCGCCAGCAGCCCGGGGGCCTACACAGATACGCAGTATTTT	CASSPGAYTDTQYF
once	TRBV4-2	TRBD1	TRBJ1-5	TGTGCCAGCAGCCAAGTCGGGACAGGGGGCAATAGCCAGCCCCAGCATTTT	CASSQVGTGGNSQPQHF
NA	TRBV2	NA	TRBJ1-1	TGTGCCAGCAGTGAACAAGAGTATTCAACTGAAGCTTTCTTT	CASSEQEYSTEAFF
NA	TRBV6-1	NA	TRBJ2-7	TGTGCCAGGGAGGCAGGACCTAGCTACGAGCAGTACTTC	CAREAGPSYEQYF
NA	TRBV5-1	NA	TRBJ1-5	TGCGCCAGCAGCCTCGGGGTCAATCAGCCCCAGCATTTT	CASSLGVNQPQHF
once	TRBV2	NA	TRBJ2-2	TGTGCCAGCAGTGACATGGGACCACCGGCCACCGGGGAGCTGTTTTTT	CASSDMGPPATGELFF
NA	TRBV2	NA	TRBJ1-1	TGTGCCAGCAGCCCTCAGGGGTACACTGAAGCTTTCTTT	CASSPQGYTEAFF
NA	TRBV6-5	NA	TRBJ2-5	TGTGCCAGCAGTTACTCGGCAGGGCAGGGAGAGACCCAGTACTTC	CASSYSAGQGETQYF
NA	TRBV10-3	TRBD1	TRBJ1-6	TGTGCCATCAGGGGGACAGGCCATAATTCACCCCTCCACTTT	CAIRGTGHNSPLHF
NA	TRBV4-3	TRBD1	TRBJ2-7	TGCGCCAGCAGCCAAGGACAGGGGGCACCCTACGAGCAGTACTTC	CASSQGQGAPYEQYF
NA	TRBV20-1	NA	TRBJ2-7	TGCAGCACCTGGGGGGGCCACGAGCAGTACTTC	CSTWGGHEQYF
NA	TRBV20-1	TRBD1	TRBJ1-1	TGCAGTGCTGAGGCAGGGGGGCGTGCTTTCTTT	CSAEAGGRAFF